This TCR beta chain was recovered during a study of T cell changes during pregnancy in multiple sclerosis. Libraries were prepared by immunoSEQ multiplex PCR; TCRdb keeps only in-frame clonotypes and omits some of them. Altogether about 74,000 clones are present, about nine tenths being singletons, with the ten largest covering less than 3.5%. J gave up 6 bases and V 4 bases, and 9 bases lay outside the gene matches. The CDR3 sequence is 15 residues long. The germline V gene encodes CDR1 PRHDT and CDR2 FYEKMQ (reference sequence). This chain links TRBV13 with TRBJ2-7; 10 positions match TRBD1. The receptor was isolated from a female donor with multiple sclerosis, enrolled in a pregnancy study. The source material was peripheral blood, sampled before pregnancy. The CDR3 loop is CASSYDRGLVGEQYF. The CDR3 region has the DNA TGTGCCAGCAGCTACGACAGGGGGCTAGTAGGCGAGCAGTACTTC.